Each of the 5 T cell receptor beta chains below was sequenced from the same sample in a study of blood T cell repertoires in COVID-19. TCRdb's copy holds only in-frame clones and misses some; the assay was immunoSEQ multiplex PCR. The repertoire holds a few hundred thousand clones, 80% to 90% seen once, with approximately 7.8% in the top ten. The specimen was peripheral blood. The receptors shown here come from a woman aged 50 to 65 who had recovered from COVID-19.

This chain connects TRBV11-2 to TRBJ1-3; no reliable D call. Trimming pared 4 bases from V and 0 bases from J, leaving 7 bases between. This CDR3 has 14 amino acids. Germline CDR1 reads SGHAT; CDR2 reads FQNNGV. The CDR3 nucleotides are TGTGCCAGCAGCTATACTTACTCTGGAAACACCATATATTTT. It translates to CASSYTYSGNTIYF.

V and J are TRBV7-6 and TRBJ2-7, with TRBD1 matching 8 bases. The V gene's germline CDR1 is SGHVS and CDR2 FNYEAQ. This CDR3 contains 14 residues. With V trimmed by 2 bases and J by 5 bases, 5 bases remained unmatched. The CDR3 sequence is CASSLSDRGDEQYF. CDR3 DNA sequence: TGTGCCAGCAGCTTAAGTGACAGGGGAGACGAGCAGTACTTC.

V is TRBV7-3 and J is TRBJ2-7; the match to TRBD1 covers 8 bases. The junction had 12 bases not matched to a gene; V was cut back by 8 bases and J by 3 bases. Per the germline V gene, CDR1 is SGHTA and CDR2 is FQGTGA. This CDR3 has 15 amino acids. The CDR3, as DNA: TGTGCCAGCTCGATCACAGGGGGTATCGGCTACGAGCAGTACTTC. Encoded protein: CASSITGGIGYEQYF.

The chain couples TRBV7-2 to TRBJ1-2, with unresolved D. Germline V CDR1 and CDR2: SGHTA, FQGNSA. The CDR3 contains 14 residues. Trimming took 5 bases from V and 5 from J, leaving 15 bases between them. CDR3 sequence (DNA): TGTGCCAGCAGCGTAGACGGGGTTAATTATGGCTACACCTTC. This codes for CASSVDGVNYGYTF.

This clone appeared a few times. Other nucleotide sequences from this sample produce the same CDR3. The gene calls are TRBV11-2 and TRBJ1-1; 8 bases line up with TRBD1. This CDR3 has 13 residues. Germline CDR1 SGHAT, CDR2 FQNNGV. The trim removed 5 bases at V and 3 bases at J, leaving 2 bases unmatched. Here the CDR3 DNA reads TGTGCCAGCAGCCTGGACAGGGACACTGAAGCTTTCTTT. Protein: CASSLDRDTEAFF.